Below, 26 T cell receptor beta chains from the same sample are listed, as sequenced in a study of regulatory T cells in long-lasting Graves disease. Building of the TCR beta libraries involved iRepertoire HTBI primers and Arm-PCR of CDR3 regions. TCRdb reprocessed the multiplex PCR reads with MiXCR, giving one entry per CDR3 protein. The data contain roughly 560,000 distinct CDR3 sequences, 15% to 20% of them singletons. Time point given: newly diagnosed GD, antithyroid drugs for less than 3 months. Scientists built the TCR library using RNA that was extracted from PBMCs. These records were also assigned to another study, of T cells in Graves' hyperthyroidism and ophthalmopathy.

This sample comprised peripheral blood mononuclear cells (PBMCs), obtained at new diagnosis, from a patient treated with antithyroid drugs. The source of these receptors is a woman aged 35-60 years with Graves disease.

This chain joins TRBV5-1 and TRBJ1-1; D unclear. Germline V gene data show CDR1 as SGHRS and CDR2 as YFSETQ. The CDR3 totals 13 residues. V shed 0 bases and J shed 6 bases, with 9 bases lying between them. The CDR3, as DNA: TGCGCCAGCAGCTTGGAGAGGGCGTCTGAAGCTTTCTTT. Its translation: CASSLERASEAFF.

The chain employs TRBV6-5 and TRBJ1-2, with 10 bases aligning to TRBD1. The germline CDR1 and CDR2 sequences are MNHEY and SVGAGI. The V segment lost 0 bases and the J segment 7 bases; nucleotides outside the gene matches: 11. The CDR3 covers 17 residues. CDR3 sequence reads: CASSYSPPGQGYSGYTF. In nucleotides, the CDR3 is TGTGCCAGCAGTTACTCCCCTCCGGGACAGGGGTACAGTGGCTACACCTTC.

J is TRBJ1-2 and V is TRBV27; D is ambiguous. Germline CDR1 and CDR2: MNHEY and SMNVEV (reference sequence). The V gene lost 4 bases and the J gene lost 0 bases, with 12 bases spanning the gap. The length of the CDR3 is 15 residues. CDR3 nucleotide sequence: TGTGCCAGCAGTTCTCTAGTTGGCGCTAACTATGGCTACACCTTC. Translating gives CASSSLVGANYGYTF.

V and J are TRBV9 and TRBJ2-3; 7 bases map to TRBD2. The germline gives CDR1 SGDLS, CDR2 YYNGEE. Trimming removed 0 bases from V and 2 bases from J; junction bases left unmatched: 9. This CDR3 has 17 amino acids. The CDR3 region is CASSVATAGDFTDTQYF. The CDR3 nucleotides read TGTGCCAGCAGCGTAGCTACGGCGGGGGACTTCACAGATACGCAGTATTTT.

CDR3 residues: CATSSLRGPGNTIYF. The CDR3, as DNA: TGTGCCACCAGCAGCCTCCGAGGGCCTGGAAACACCATATATTTT. The chain is built from TRBV15 and TRBJ1-3; D is uncertain. Germline CDR1 LNHNV, CDR2 YYDKDF (reference sequence). The germline V and J ends were trimmed by 3 bases and 2 bases, with 11 bases remaining between them. The CDR3 runs 15 residues.

This sequence joins TRBV20-1 and TRBJ1-1, with 7 bases that match TRBD1. The ends lost 4 bases at V and 3 bases at J; junction bases unmatched: 5. This CDR3 region has 13 residues. Germline lookup yields CDR1 DFQATT and CDR2 SNEGSKA (reference sequence). The CDR3 DNA is TGCAGTGCTATACAGGGGACCCACACTGAAGCTTTCTTT. Its protein product is CSAIQGTHTEAFF.

This clonotype was found a few times. One end of the junction does not line up with germline, which may come from a read error. This chain connects TRBV6-2 or TRBV6-3 to TRBJ2-3; D possibly corresponds to TRBD2 (5 bases). Germline V CDR1 and CDR2: MNHEY, SVGEGT. There are 13 residues in the CDR3. The CDR3 loop reads CASRQASTDSQYF. The CDR3 nucleotides read TGTGCCAGCAGGCAGGCTAGCACAGATTCGCAGTATTTT.

The chain carries TRBV10-3 and TRBJ2-1; 11 bases line up with TRBD1. CDR3 size: 15 residues. Germline V CDR1 and CDR2: ENHRY, SYGVKD. After removal of 2 bases from V and 7 bases from J, the junction contained 4 bases not matched to a gene. CDR3 region: CAISEGTGGWNEQFF. In DNA form, the CDR3 reads TGTGCCATCAGTGAGGGGACAGGGGGTTGGAATGAGCAGTTCTTC.

There are many counts of this clonotype. This chain links TRBV6-1 with TRBJ1-2, with 8 bases identical to TRBD1. Germline CDR1 MNHNS, CDR2 SASEGT. V dropped 6 bases and J dropped 7; count of bases not matched to a gene: 7. The CDR3 runs 13 residues. CDR3 nucleotide sequence: TGTGCCAGCAGCTCGACAGGGGCTCCTGGCTACACCTTC. This codes for CASSSTGAPGYTF.

Ten or more counts support this clonotype. The chain combines TRBV20-1 with TRBJ1-1; a weak D match, TRBD1 (5 bases). Germline V gene sequence: CDR1 DFQATT, CDR2 SNEGSKA (reference sequence). The CDR3 is 14 residues long. Between the trimmed V and J ends, which lost 0 bases and 0 bases, there was a span of 8 bases. DNA of the CDR3: TGCAGTGCTAGAGATGGGGCGGTGAACACTGAAGCTTTCTTT. As protein: CSARDGAVNTEAFF.

A few counts support this clonotype. This sequence joins TRBV6-1 and TRBJ2-2, with D unresolved. This CDR3 is built from 14 residues. Germline V gene lookup returns CDR1 MNHNS and CDR2 SASEGT. V shed 3 bases and J shed 4 bases, with 9 bases lying between them. The CDR3 spells CASSERQITGELFF. The DNA of the CDR3 is TGTGCCAGCAGTGAGAGGCAGATCACCGGGGAGCTGTTTTTT.

This clonotype was recorded many times. The rearrangement joins TRBV2 to TRBJ2-7; a weak D match, TRBD1 (6 bases). Germline V lookup: CDR1 SNHLY, CDR2 FYNNEI. The CDR3 length is 13 residues. Trimming took 5 bases from V and 6 from J, leaving 14 bases between them. The DNA for the CDR3 is TGTGCCAGCAGTTCAGATACAGGGACCGAGCAGTACTTC. Its protein product is CASSSDTGTEQYF.

V is TRBV29-1 and J is TRBJ2-2, with 11 bases that match TRBD2. The CDR3 is made up of 14 amino acids. Trimming took 7 bases from V and 6 from J; bases not matched to a gene: 7. Germline CDR1 reads SQVTM; CDR2 reads ANQGSEA. Here the CDR3 DNA reads TGCAGCGCCCGTAGCGGGAGGGCCGCCGGGGAGCTGTTTTTT. Its protein is CSARSGRAAGELFF.

The rearrangement joins TRBV5-1 to TRBJ2-3, with TRBD2 matching 13 bases. Unmatched junction bases numbered 10, after V lost 2 bases and J lost 4 bases. The CDR3 covers 18 residues. Germline values: CDR1 SGHRS, CDR2 YFSETQ. The CDR3 region has the DNA TGCGCCAGCAGCTTTTCCCCGGGACTAGCGGGGTGGGCAGATACGCAGTATTTT. This sequence encodes CASSFSPGLAGWADTQYF.

This clonotype has at least ten counts. J is TRBJ2-7 and V is TRBV18, with D possibly being TRBD1 (6 bases). CDR1 and CDR2 (germline): KGHSH, LQKENI. V gave up 3 bases and J gave up 6 bases, with 15 bases separating them. The CDR3 runs 14 residues. The CDR3 sequence is CASSPLTGSFEQYF. CDR3 DNA: TGTGCCAGCTCACCTTTGACAGGCAGTTTCGAGCAGTACTTC.

Many counts were recorded for this clonotype. The chain couples TRBV18 to TRBJ2-1; possibly TRBD1 for D (6 bases). CDR1 and CDR2 from the germline V gene are KGHSH and LQKENI. The CDR3 totals 15 residues. Trimming shortened V by 0 bases and J by 1 base, and 7 bases separated the two germline ends. DNA of the CDR3: TGTGCCAGCTCACCACCAGGGGGTTCCTACAATGAGCAGTTCTTC. Amino acid sequence: CASSPPGGSYNEQFF.

This clonotype was seen ten or more times. The rearrangement links TRBV18 to TRBJ1-5; 9 bases line up with TRBD1. The CDR3 is 15 residues long. J lost 6 bases, V lost 3 bases, and 6 bases had no gene match. The V gene's germline CDR1 is KGHSH and CDR2 LQKENI. The DNA of the CDR3 is TGTGCCAGCTCACCCGGACAGGGGAGAGGTCAGCCCCAGCATTTT. Its translation is CASSPGQGRGQPQHF. Together with reference TRBV18 and TRBJ1-5, the CDR3 gives the full variable domain: NAGVMQNPRHLVRRRGQEARLRCSPMKGHSHVYWYRQLPEEGLKFMVYLQKENIIDESGMPKERFSAEFPKEGPSILRIQQVVRGDSAAYFCASSPGQGRGQPQHFGDGTRLSIL.

V and J are TRBV6-5 and TRBJ2-7; perhaps TRBD1 as D (6 bases). The CDR3 consists of 15 residues. CDR1 MNHEY and CDR2 SVGAGI come from the germline V gene. Trimming took off 2 bases at V and 3 bases at J, with 14 bases between the two ends. The chain's CDR3 is CASSYLGTSYYEQYF. CDR3 bases: TGTGCCAGCAGTTACCTCGGGACATCATACTACGAGCAGTACTTC.

The V gene is TRBV15, the J gene TRBJ1-5, with D unresolved. The CDR3 spans 12 residues. With 3 bases removed from V and 4 bases from J, the gap between germline ends came to 4 bases. Germline V lookup: CDR1 LNHNV, CDR2 YYDKDF (reference sequence). CDR3 DNA sequence: TGTGCCACCAGCAGCATTAATCAGCCCCAGCATTTT. As protein: CATSSINQPQHF.

The chain has TRBV4-1 and TRBJ1-1; 7 bases line up with TRBD1. J gave up 2 bases and V 3 bases, and 3 bases lay outside the gene matches. Germline V CDR1 and CDR2: MGHRA, YSYEKL. The CDR3 consists of 14 residues. CDR3 protein: CASSHRDSNTEAFF. CDR3 coding DNA: TGCGCCAGCAGCCACCGGGACAGCAACACTGAAGCTTTCTTT.

This clonotype came up a few times. The chain recombines TRBV5-1 with TRBJ2-2; D uncertain. From germline, CDR1 is SGHRS and CDR2 YFSETQ. The CDR3 consists of 14 residues. V dropped 4 bases and J dropped 4 bases, with 11 bases sitting between them. The CDR3 region has the DNA TGCGCCAGCAGCACCCCGGACCTCACCGGGGAGCTGTTTTTT. It encodes CASSTPDLTGELFF.

Many counts were recorded for this clonotype. The chain has TRBV11-2 and TRBJ1-2; no definite D call. CDR3 length equals 13 residues. The V end lost 1 base, the J end lost 7 bases, and 10 bases lay between the germline ends. Germline CDR1 is SGHAT and CDR2 is FQNNGV. The CDR3 loop reads CASSLVGPTGYTF. CDR3 coding DNA: TGTGCCAGCAGCTTAGTGGGCCCAACTGGCTACACCTTC. The full variable domain, rest sourced from reference TRBV11-2 and TRBJ1-2, is EAGVAQSPRYKIIEKRQSVAFWCNPISGHATLYWYQQILGQGPKLLIQFQNNGVVDDSQLPKDRFSAERLKGVDSTLKIQPAKLEDSAVYLCASSLVGPTGYTFGSGTRLTVV.

The CDR3 nucleotides read TGTGCCAGTAGTATATCGGGACAGATGGGCAATCAGCCCCAGCATTTT. Its translation is CASSISGQMGNQPQHF. The chain carries TRBV19 and TRBJ1-5; 7 nucleotides align to TRBD1. Trimming took 2 bases from V and 2 from J; bases not matched to a gene: 6. There are 16 residues in the CDR3. CDR1 is LNHDA and CDR2 is SQIVND in the germline V gene (reference sequence).

Of note for this clonotype: A junction end diverges from the germline sequence, so it may reflect a read error. The gene calls are TRBV7-2 and TRBJ2-3, with unresolved D. Germline CDR1 and CDR2: SGHTA and FQGNSA. CDR3 length: 12 amino acids. The CDR3 is CAGSLMSDTQYF. CDR3 bases: TGTGCCGGCAGCTTAATGTCGGATACGCAGTATTTT.

This clonotype was observed a few times. The chain is built from TRBV5-4 and TRBJ1-2; the D gene is possibly TRBD1 (5 bases). CDR1 is SGHNT, CDR2 YYREEE, per germline (reference sequence). With 4 bases removed from V and 4 bases from J, the gap between germline ends came to 14 bases. The CDR3 spans 14 residues. The CDR3 loop is CASSPGGRAYGYTF. The CDR3 bases are TGTGCCAGCAGCCCAGGTGGCAGGGCCTATGGCTACACCTTC.

This clonotype came up many times. The DNA of the CDR3 is TGTGCCAGCAGCTCGGGACAAGGAAACACCATATATTTT. This translates into CASSSGQGNTIYF. The J gene is TRBJ1-3, the V gene TRBV11-2, with a possible D match to TRBD1 (6 bases). V was clipped by 4 bases and J by 4 bases, with 8 bases between them. Germline V gene lookup returns CDR1 SGHAT and CDR2 FQNNGV. CDR3 length: 13 amino acids.